The sequence of this T cell receptor beta chain was determined in a study of T cells in Graves' hyperthyroidism and ophthalmopathy. About the research overall: Any treatment followed the collection of peripheral blood at initial diagnosis.

CDR3 length: 16 amino acids. J gave up 5 bases and V 3 bases, and 5 bases lay outside the gene matches. Germline CDR1 SGHRS, CDR2 YFSETQ. Points on this clonotype: Its antigen is undetermined.

The CDR3 regions of TCR beta were amplified from RNA transcripts. When the TCR CDR3 underwent first-round RT-PCR, the HTBI primer set was used. MiXCR was run by TCRdb on the multiplex PCR reads, yielding one entry per CDR3 protein. Here the sample spans about 740,000 distinct CDR3 sequences, approximately 14% being singletons. Study-level points and caveats: The model's output predicted ophthalmopathy at a median of roughly seven months prior to onset.

This TCR came from a woman under 30 with Graves' hyperthyroidism. Material: blood. The chain recombines TRBV5-1 with TRBJ2-7, with TRBD2 matching over 16 bases. The CDR3 sequence is CASSSGTSGRAHEQYF. The CDR3 bases are TGCGCCAGCAGCTCCGGGACTAGCGGGAGGGCCCACGAGCAGTACTTC.